The 26 T cell receptor beta chains below come from one sample, sequenced in a study of cytomegalovirus exposure and HLA in healthy donors. PCR employed 60 Vbeta and 13 Jbeta primers. Profiled with immunoSEQ multiplex PCR; TCRdb holds only in-frame clones, not every one. The table has about 99,000 clones, 65% to 85% seen once; the top ten hold roughly 3.2%. What was sequenced was PBMCs. The origin of the receptors is a man aged 40-50 years in good health and CMV-seronegative.

Only a few counts were recorded for this clone. At the DNA level, this CDR3 is encoded by other sequences in the same sample as well. The rearrangement uses TRBV5-1 and TRBJ2-1, with 10 positions matching TRBD1. The junction had 0 bases not matched to a gene; V was cut back by 0 bases and J by 0 bases. CDR3 length: 16 residues. Germline V gene sequence: CDR1 SGHRS, CDR2 YFSETQ. The DNA of the CDR3 is TGCGCCAGCAGCTTGGGGGACAGGGGCTCCTACAATGAGCAGTTCTTC. This encodes CASSLGDRGSYNEQFF.

This rearrangement joins TRBV11-1 to TRBJ1-4; D uncertain. V was shortened by 5 bases and J by 11 bases, with 9 bases between the two germline ends. The CDR3 runs to 11 residues. Per the germline V gene, CDR1 is SGHAT and CDR2 is FQDESV (reference sequence). The CDR3 region is CASSTGLKLFF. The CDR3 region has the DNA TGTGCCAGCAGCACCGGACTTAAACTGTTTTTT.

The chain joins TRBV5-1 to TRBJ2-7, with 8 positions matching TRBD2. The junction had 3 bases not matched to a gene; V was cut back by 2 bases and J by 2 bases. Germline CDR1 and CDR2: SGHRS and YFSETQ. The CDR3 length is 14 residues. The CDR3 DNA is TGCGCCAGCAGCTTCGGCGGGGGGACCTACGAGCAGTACTTC. Translating it yields CASSFGGGTYEQYF.

This chain joins TRBV2 and TRBJ2-1; D unclear. This CDR3 spans 12 amino acids. The ends were cut back, 8 bases at V and 7 bases at J, with 12 bases in the middle. The germline V gene has CDR1 SNHLY and CDR2 FYNNEI. The CDR3 is CASEASGNEQFF. For the CDR3, the DNA is TGTGCCAGCGAGGCCTCTGGGAATGAGCAGTTCTTC.

This clone was found once. The chain joins TRBV19 to TRBJ2-3; D unresolved. The CDR3 is made up of 20 amino acids. Germline CDR1 reads LNHDA; CDR2 reads SQIVND (reference sequence). V was cut by 5 bases and J by 1 base, with 28 bases left in between. DNA of the CDR3: TGTGCCAGTAGTTTTCTCCTCTGGGCGAACACTCGAATTCGCACAGATACGCAGTATTTT. Translated, it gives CASSFLLWANTRIRTDTQYF.

Only one count was recorded for this clone. V gene TRBV20-1 combines with J gene TRBJ1-4; the D is unclear. This CDR3 spans 10 amino acids. CDR1 is DFQATT, CDR2 SNEGSKA, per germline (reference sequence). The CDR3 spells CTPSREKLFF. The DNA of the CDR3 is TGCACCCCAAGCAGGGAAAAACTGTTTTTT.

This clone was picked up one time. The V gene is TRBV19, the J gene TRBJ1-1; maybe TRBD1 (6 bases). The CDR3 has 15 amino acids. The V and J ends lost 5 bases and 2 bases respectively, with 15 bases between them. The germline gives CDR1 LNHDA, CDR2 SQIVND (reference sequence). DNA of the CDR3: TGTGCCAGTAGTGGCAGACAGGCCTATAACACTGAAGCTTTCTTT. Its protein is CASSGRQAYNTEAFF.

The DNA of the CDR3 is TGCGCCAGCAGCCAATTGGACAGGGGTGGCTACGAGCAGTACTTC. As protein: CASSQLDRGGYEQYF. V gene TRBV4-1 combines with J gene TRBJ2-7; TRBD1 aligns across 9 bases. The CDR3 has 15 residues. V gave up 2 bases and J gave up 3 bases; unmatched junction bases: 5. Looked up from germline, CDR1 is MGHRA and CDR2 is YSYEKL.

The rearrangement joins TRBV2 to TRBJ2-2; 7 nucleotides align to TRBD2. This CDR3 region has 14 residues. Germline V CDR1 and CDR2: SNHLY, FYNNEI. With 7 bases clipped from V and 4 bases from J, the junction kept 6 bases outside the gene matches. CDR3 loop: CASTVGRATGELFF. CDR3 DNA sequence: TGTGCCAGCACAGTAGGGAGGGCCACCGGGGAGCTGTTTTTT.

The chain uses TRBV5-4 and TRBJ2-7, with 9 bases identical to TRBD1. Looked up from germline, CDR1 is SGHNT and CDR2 is YYREEE (reference sequence). V was pared by 4 bases and J by 5 bases, with 7 bases of the junction left unmatched. This CDR3 region has 14 residues. CDR3 sequence: CASSRRQGVDEQYF. CDR3 in DNA: TGTGCCAGCAGCAGGCGACAGGGGGTCGACGAGCAGTACTTC.

This clone was observed a few times. The J gene is TRBJ1-2, the V gene TRBV7-2; D remains ambiguous. Germline values: CDR1 SGHTA, CDR2 FQGNSA. Trimming removed 5 bases from V and 4 bases from J, with 14 bases in between. The CDR3 length is 14 residues. The CDR3 DNA follows: TGTGCCAGCAGCCCCGATACATCAAGCTATGGCTACACCTTC. As protein: CASSPDTSSYGYTF.

The chain uses TRBV18 and TRBJ2-1, with 8 bases fitting TRBD1. The V and J ends lost 0 bases and 3 bases, in that order; junction bases with no gene match: 4. The CDR3 runs to 16 residues. CDR1 and CDR2 (germline): KGHSH, LQKENI. CDR3 nucleotides: TGTGCCAGCTCACCACCGACTGGACAGGGCTACAATGAGCAGTTCTTC. Amino acid sequence: CASSPPTGQGYNEQFF.

The rearrangement links TRBV18 to TRBJ2-7; 7 bases match TRBD2. Looked up from germline, CDR1 is KGHSH and CDR2 is LQKENI. The CDR3 covers 14 residues. V lost 6 bases, J lost 0 bases, and 5 bases stayed unmatched. The CDR3 DNA reads TGTGCCAGCTCGACGGGACTAACCTCCTACGAGCAGTACTTC. Protein product: CASSTGLTSYEQYF.

The DNA of the CDR3 is TGCGCCAGCAGCTTGAATCCCGGGACTGCGAGCTCTGGAAACACCATATATTTT. Protein product: CASSLNPGTASSGNTIYF. V usage is TRBV5-1 and J usage is TRBJ1-3; possible D gene TRBD1, 5 bases. Deletions cut 1 base from V and 0 bases from J, with 17 bases between. Germline V gene lookup returns CDR1 SGHRS and CDR2 YFSETQ. This CDR3 is built from 18 residues.

With regard to this clone: Mismatch with germline at one junction end may stem from a read error. Other DNA sequences of this sample code for an identical CDR3. The genes are TRBV5-4 and TRBJ2-7, with TRBD1 matching over 10 bases. Looked up from germline, CDR1 is SGHNT and CDR2 is YYREEE (reference sequence). This CDR3 is 16 amino acids long. CDR3 sequence reads: CASSLPGQGGTYEQYF. CDR3 DNA: TGCGCCAGCAGCTTGCCCGGACAGGGGGGGACCTACGAGCAGTACTTC.

This clone was found a few times. This sequence joins TRBV5-4 and TRBJ2-3; D unresolved. The CDR3 has 14 amino acids. Trimming cost V 6 bases and J 0 bases, with 11 bases left between them. Germline CDR1 SGHNT, CDR2 YYREEE (reference sequence). This CDR3 reads CASKSQASTDTQYF. CDR3 nucleotide sequence: TGTGCCAGCAAATCGCAGGCTAGCACAGATACGCAGTATTTT.

The chain has TRBV30 and TRBJ1-5, with TRBD1 matching over 7 bases. Trimming at V came to 3 bases and at J to 7 bases, leaving 3 bases not matched to a gene. CDR1 is GTSNPN and CDR2 is SVGIG in the germline V gene (reference sequence). This CDR3 comprises 12 residues. The CDR3 DNA is TGTGCCTGGAGGCAGGGGGTCCAGCCCCAGCATTTT. This sequence encodes CAWRQGVQPQHF.

The V and J genes are TRBV18 and TRBJ2-2; 8 nucleotides match TRBD2. This CDR3 comprises 17 residues. J gave up 4 bases and V 0 bases, and 7 bases lay outside the gene matches. The V gene's germline CDR1 is KGHSH and CDR2 LQKENI. Here the CDR3 DNA reads TGTGCCAGCTCACCACCGATGAGCGGGAGTGGCACCGGGGAGCTGTTTTTT. Translated: CASSPPMSGSGTGELFF.

The rearrangement links TRBV7-8 to TRBJ1-5; D not resolved. The CDR3 spans 15 residues. V shed 5 bases and J shed 5 bases, with 16 bases lying between them. The germline CDR1 and CDR2 sequences are SGHVS and FQNEAQ. The CDR3 nucleotides are TGTGCCAGCAGCACCGAGGGTACCCGGGATCAGCCCCAGCATTTT. Amino acids: CASSTEGTRDQPQHF.

The chain combines TRBV2 with TRBJ2-1; no reliable D call. V lost 2 bases, J lost 7 bases, and 3 bases lay in between. Germline V gene data show CDR1 as SNHLY and CDR2 as FYNNEI. There are 11 residues in the CDR3. CDR3 coding DNA: TGTGCCAGCAGTGAACGGAATGAGCAGTTCTTC. The encoded protein is CASSERNEQFF.

V and J are TRBV30 and TRBJ2-1; D remains unclear. The V gene lost 0 bases and the J gene lost 7 bases, with 7 bases spanning the gap. Germline V lookup: CDR1 GTSNPN, CDR2 SVGIG (reference sequence). The CDR3 totals 12 residues. This CDR3 is CAWSVLLNEQFF. The CDR3 coding sequence is TGTGCCTGGAGTGTACTGTTAAATGAGCAGTTCTTC.

This sequence joins TRBV30 and TRBJ2-1; D is uncertain. From germline, CDR1 is GTSNPN and CDR2 SVGIG (reference sequence). The CDR3 is 12 amino acids. V was clipped by 1 base and J by 9 bases, with 10 bases between them. CDR3 bases: TGTGCCTGGAGTGCGCTAGGAGTTGAGCAGTTCTTC. Amino acid sequence: CAWSALGVEQFF. Looking up the rest from reference TRBV30 and TRBJ2-1 gives the full variable domain: SQTIHQWPATLVQPVGSPLSLECTVEGTSNPNLYWYRQAAGRGLQLLFYSVGIGQISSEVPQNLSASRPQDRQFILSSKKLLLSDSGFYLCAWSALGVEQFFGPGTRLTVL.

V and J are TRBV5-1 and TRBJ1-1, with a possible D match to TRBD1 (5 bases). CDR1 is SGHRS and CDR2 is YFSETQ in the germline V gene. The CDR3 extends over 14 amino acids. The ends were cut back, 1 base at V and 1 base at J, with 8 bases in the middle. CDR3 nucleotides: TGCGCCAGCAGCTTGTCAGGGCGGAACACTGAAGCTTTCTTT. The encoded protein is CASSLSGRNTEAFF.

This sequence joins TRBV6-4 and TRBJ2-1; tentative D call: TRBD2 (5 bases). The CDR3 sequence is 13 residues long. Germline values: CDR1 MRHNA, CDR2 SNTAGT. The ends were cut back, 3 bases at V and 7 bases at J, with 10 bases in the middle. The CDR3 region has the DNA TGTGCCAGCAGTGAATCTAGCTCAAATGAGCAGTTCTTC. Translation gives CASSESSSNEQFF.

The J gene is TRBJ2-3, the V gene TRBV19; perhaps TRBD2 as D (6 bases). Trimming left V 5 bases short and J 4 bases short, with 7 bases between. Germline V lookup: CDR1 LNHDA, CDR2 SQIVND (reference sequence). This CDR3 has 12 amino acids. Written as DNA, the CDR3 is TGTGCCAGTAGTCTAGCGTCAGATACGCAGTATTTT. This translates into CASSLASDTQYF.

This chain uses TRBV19 with TRBJ2-5, with a tentative D call TRBD2 (6 bases). Trimming cost V 1 base and J 1 base, with 10 bases left between them. Germline V gene sequence: CDR1 LNHDA, CDR2 SQIVND (reference sequence). The CDR3 sequence is 15 residues long. The CDR3 nucleotides read TGTGCCAGTAGTATAGTCGGGGGAGTCCAAGAGACCCAGTACTTC. Its translation: CASSIVGGVQETQYF. Variable domain in full (rest from reference TRBV19 and TRBJ2-5): DGGITQSPKYLFRKEGQNVTLSCEQNLNHDAMYWYRQDPGQGLRLIYYSQIVNDFQKGDIAEGYSVSREKKESFPLTVTSAQKNPTAFYLCASSIVGGVQETQYFGPGTRLLVL.